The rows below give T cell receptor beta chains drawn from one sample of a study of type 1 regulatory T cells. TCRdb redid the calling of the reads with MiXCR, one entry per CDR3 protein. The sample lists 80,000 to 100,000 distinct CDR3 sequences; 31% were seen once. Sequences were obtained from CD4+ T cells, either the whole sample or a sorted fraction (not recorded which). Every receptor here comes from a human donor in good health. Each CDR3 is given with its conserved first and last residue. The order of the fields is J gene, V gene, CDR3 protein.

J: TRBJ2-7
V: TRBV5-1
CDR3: CASSLAVQGPSYEQYF

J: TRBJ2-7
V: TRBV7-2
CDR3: CASETQGRMAQYF

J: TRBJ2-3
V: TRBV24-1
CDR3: CATSDPTGNTRNTQYF

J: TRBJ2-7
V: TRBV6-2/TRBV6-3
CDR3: CASRGTNYEQYF

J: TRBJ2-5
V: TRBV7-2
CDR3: CASSLVGGGTGRTQYF

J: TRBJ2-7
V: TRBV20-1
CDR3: CSARDGASGKVGEQYF

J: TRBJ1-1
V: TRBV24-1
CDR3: CATRRGQNTEAFF

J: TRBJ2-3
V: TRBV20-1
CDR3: CRTTMRTLAGGPVPDTQYF

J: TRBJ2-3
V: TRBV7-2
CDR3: CASTLAGGYRDTQYF

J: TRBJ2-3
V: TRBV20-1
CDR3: CSARAGASADTQYF

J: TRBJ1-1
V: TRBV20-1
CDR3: CSARTPGEAFF

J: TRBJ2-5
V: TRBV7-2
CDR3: CASSSTGTPASQYF

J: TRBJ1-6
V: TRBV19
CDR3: CASSLLGGEDSPLHF

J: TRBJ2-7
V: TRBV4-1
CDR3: CASSQDWLAESYEQYF

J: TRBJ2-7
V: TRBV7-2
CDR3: CASSSTGTSAYEQYF

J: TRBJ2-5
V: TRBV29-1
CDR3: CSARQGQETQYF

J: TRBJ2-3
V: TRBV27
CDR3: CASSLHTSGRVTVGTQYF

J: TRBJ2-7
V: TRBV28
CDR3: CASSLAHLADSYEQYF

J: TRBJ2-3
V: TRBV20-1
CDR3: CSARAGGSTDTQYF

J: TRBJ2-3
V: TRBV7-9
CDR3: CASSPRVFDTQYF

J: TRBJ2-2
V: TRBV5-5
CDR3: CASSPENWAGELFF

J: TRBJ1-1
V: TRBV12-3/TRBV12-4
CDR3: CASSPLRTGRTSEAFF

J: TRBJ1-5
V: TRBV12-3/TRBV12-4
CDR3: CASSLDGGAGNQPQHF